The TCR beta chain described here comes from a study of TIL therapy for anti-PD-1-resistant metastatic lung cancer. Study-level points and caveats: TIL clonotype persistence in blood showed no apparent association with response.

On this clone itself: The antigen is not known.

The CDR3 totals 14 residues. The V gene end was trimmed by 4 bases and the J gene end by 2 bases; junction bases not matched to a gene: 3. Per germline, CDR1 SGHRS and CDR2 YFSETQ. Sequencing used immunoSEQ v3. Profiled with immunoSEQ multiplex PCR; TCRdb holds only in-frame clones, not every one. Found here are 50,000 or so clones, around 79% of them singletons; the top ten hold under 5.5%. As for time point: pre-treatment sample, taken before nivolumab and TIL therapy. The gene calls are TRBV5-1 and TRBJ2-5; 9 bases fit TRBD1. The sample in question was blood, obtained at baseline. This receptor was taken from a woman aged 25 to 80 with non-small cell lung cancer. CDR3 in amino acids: CASSIGTGQETQYF. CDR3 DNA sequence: TGCGCCAGCAGCATCGGGACAGGGCAAGAGACCCAGTACTTC.